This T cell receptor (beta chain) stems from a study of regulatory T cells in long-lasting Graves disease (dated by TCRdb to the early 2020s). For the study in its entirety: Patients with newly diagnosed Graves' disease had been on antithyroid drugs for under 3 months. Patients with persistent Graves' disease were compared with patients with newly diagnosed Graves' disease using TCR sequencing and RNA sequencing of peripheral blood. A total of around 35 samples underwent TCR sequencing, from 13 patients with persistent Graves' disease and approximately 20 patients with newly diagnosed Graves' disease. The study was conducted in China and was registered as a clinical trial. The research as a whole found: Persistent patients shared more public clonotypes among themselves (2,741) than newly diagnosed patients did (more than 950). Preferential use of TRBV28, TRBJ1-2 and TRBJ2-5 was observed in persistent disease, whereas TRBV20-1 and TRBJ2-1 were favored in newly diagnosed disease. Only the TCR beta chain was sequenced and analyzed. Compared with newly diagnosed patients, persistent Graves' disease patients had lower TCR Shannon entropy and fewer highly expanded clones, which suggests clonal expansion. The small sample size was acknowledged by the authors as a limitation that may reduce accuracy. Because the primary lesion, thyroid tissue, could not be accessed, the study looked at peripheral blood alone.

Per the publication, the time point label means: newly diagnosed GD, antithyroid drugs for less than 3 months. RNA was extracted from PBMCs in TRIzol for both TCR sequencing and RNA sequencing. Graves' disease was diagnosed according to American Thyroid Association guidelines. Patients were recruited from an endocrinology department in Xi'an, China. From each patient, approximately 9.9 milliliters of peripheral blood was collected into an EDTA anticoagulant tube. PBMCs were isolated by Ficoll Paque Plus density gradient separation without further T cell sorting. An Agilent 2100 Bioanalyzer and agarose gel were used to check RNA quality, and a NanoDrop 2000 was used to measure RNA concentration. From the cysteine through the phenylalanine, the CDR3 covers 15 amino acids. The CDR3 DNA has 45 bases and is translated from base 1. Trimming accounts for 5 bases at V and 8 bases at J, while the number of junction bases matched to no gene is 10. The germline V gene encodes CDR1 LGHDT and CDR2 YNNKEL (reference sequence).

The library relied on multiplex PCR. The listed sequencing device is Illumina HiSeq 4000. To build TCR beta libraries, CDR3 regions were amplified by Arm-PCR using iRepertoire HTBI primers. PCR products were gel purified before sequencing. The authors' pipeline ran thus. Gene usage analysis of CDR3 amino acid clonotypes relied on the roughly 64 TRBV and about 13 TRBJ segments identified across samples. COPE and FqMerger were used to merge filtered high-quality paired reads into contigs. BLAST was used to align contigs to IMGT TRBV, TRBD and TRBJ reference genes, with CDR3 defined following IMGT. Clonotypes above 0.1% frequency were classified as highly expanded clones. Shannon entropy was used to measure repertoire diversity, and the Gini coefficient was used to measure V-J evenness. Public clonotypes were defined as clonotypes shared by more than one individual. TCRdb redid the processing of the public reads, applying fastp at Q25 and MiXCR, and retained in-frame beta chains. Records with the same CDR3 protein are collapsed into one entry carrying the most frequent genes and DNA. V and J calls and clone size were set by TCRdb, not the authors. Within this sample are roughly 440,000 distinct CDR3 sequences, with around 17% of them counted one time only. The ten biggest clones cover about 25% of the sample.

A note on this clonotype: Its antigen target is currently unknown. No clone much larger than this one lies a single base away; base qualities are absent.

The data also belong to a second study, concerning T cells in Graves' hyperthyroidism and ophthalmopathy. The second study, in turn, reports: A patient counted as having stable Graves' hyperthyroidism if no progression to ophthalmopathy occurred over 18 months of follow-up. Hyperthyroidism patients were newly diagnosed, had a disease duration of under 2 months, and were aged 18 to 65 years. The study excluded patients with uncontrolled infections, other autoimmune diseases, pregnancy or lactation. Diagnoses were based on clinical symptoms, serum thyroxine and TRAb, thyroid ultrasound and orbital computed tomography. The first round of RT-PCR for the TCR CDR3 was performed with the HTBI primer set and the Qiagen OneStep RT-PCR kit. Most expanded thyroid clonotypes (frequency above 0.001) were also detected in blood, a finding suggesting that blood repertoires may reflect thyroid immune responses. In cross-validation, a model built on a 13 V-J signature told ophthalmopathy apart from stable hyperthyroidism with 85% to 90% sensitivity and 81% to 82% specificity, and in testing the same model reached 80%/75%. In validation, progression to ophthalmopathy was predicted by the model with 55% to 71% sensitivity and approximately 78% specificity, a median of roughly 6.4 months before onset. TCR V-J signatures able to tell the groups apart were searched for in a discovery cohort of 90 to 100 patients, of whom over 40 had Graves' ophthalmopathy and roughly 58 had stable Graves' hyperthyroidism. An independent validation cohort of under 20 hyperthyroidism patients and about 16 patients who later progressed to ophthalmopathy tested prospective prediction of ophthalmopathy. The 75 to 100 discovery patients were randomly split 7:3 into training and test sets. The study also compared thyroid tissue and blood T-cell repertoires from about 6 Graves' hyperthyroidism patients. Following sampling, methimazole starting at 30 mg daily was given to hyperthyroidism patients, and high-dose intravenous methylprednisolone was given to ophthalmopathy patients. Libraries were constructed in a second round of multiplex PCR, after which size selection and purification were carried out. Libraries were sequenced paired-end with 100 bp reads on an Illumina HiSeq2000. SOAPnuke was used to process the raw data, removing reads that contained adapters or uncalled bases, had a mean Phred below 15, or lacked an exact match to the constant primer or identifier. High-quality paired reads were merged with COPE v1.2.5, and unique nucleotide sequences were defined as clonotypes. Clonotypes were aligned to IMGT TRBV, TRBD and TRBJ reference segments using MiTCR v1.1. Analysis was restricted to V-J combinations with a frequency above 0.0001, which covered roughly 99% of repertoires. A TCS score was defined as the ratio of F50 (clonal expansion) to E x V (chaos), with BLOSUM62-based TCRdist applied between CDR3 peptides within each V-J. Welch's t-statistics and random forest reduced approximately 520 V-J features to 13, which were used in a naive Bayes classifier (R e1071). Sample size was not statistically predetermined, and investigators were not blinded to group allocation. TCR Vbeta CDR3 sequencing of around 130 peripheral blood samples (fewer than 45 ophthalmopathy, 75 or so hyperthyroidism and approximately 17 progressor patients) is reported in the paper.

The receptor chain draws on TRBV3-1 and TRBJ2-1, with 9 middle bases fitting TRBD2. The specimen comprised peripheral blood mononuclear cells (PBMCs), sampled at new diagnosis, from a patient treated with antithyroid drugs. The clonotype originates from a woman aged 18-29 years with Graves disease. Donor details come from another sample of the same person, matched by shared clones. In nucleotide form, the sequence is TGTGCCAGCAGCGGGGATAGCGGGAGAACGTATGAGCAGTTCTTC. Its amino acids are CASSGDSGRTYEQFF.